This T cell receptor (beta chain) is drawn from a study of blood T cell repertoires in COVID-19 (TCRdb year 2020). About the investigation overall: Samples covering the acute and convalescent phases of COVID-19 were provided by collaborators in the United States, Italy and Spain. Samples were obtained from the ongoing ImmuneRACE study (first 160 participants) and from about 1,300 subjects provided by 6 global collaborators. The material from the prospective study consisted of cDNA or gDNA derived from T cells, B-cell-depleted T cells, or PBMCs. The repertoires were released in a freely available public database intended as a resource for research on the immune response to SARS-CoV-2. HLA class I and class II types, where available, came from metadata supplied by the sample provider rather than from assay-based typing. Subjects who had been exposed to COVID-19, were actively infected with it, or had recovered from it provided the deeply sampled blood TCRbeta repertoires that made up the dataset. Nearly every sample came with metadata listing a de-identified subject ID, COVID-19 status, age in years and sex. The investigation overall reported the following: The quantity of clinical and demographic metadata differed by source and by participant and was supplied without curation.

At one collaborating source in Seattle, patients were enrolled during active infection and were followed longitudinally through the course of disease. The collaborating institutions used their own protocols to collect whole blood in K2EDTA tubes. For TCRbeta analysis, collaborators shipped samples as frozen whole blood, isolated PBMCs, or DNA extracted from either of those sample types. Of note for this clone: The specificity of this receptor is unknown. Base-call qualities are not available, and no considerably larger clone is one nucleotide away.

The immunoSEQ Assay, a bias-controlled multiplex PCR, was used to amplify TCRbeta CDR3 regions from genomic DNA. The paper's data handling went like this. Within the assay, amplification of reference gene primers was used to estimate how many nucleated cells each sample contained. To quantify the absolute abundance of each unique TCRbeta CDR3 rearrangement, sequence reads were collapsed and filtered. For each sample, productive Simpson clonality was calculated by taking the square root of Simpson's diversity index across productive rearrangements. TCRdb took over this immuneACCESS table, retaining in-frame rearrangements with V and J assigned. Such tables are incomplete; in checked studies, under half of the missing clones stem from an unresolved V gene, and the remainder is unexplained. The V and J calls and clone size were taken over from that table, and D and trimming were inferred from the DNA. The sample yields 130,000 to 150,000 clones; 85% to 90% were counted once. The top ten clones comprise around 15% of the sample.

This clonotype was obtained from a man aged 18 to 35 with COVID-19, enrolled during active disease. The specimen was peripheral blood.

At the DNA level, the sequence is TGTGCCAGCAGCTTTTCAAGATCTAATAGCAATCAGCCCCAGCATTTT. It codes for CASSFSRSNSNQPQHF. The sequence is built from TRBV7-8 and TRBJ1-5; the D gene cannot be named for sure. Looking up the germline V gene yields CDR1 SGHVS and CDR2 FQNEAQ. Trimming costs V 3 bases and J 0 bases, and their ends lie 12 bases apart. The CDR3 goes from the cysteine to the phenylalanine over 16 residues. Only CDR3 DNA is held: 48 bases, read in frame from base 1.